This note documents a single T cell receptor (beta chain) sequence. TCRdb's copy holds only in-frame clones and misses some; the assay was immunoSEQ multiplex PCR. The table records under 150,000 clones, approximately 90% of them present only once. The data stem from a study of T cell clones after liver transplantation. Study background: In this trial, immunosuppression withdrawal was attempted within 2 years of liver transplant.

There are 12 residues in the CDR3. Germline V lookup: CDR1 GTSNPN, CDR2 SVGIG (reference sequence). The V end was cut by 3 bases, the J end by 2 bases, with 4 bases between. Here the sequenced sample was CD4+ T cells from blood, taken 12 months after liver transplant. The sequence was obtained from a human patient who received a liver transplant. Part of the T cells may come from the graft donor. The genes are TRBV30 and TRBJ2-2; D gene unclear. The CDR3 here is CAWRPNTGELFF. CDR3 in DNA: TGTGCCTGGAGGCCAAACACCGGGGAGCTGTTTTTT.